The clone carrying this T cell receptor beta chain has ten or more counts. The antigen is undetermined. Hyperthyroidism had been newly diagnosed in patients aged 18 to 65, and its duration was under 2 months. This entry is derived from a study of T cells in Graves' hyperthyroidism and ophthalmopathy. The overall study: Sampling of peripheral blood happened at initial diagnosis, prior to any treatment. Study-level points and caveats: Patients with ophthalmopathy were separated from those with stable hyperthyroidism by a 13 V-J model. Blood also held most thyroid clonotypes expanded beyond 0.001.

V was cut by 8 bases and J by 0 bases, with 13 bases left in between. This CDR3 has 14 amino acids. Germline CDR1 reads SNHLY; CDR2 reads FYNNEI. Using RNA transcripts as the source, TCR beta CDR3 regions were amplified. First-round RT-PCR targeting the TCR CDR3 was performed with the HTBI primer set. TCRdb fed the multiplex PCR reads into MiXCR, producing one record per CDR3 protein. The data contain fewer than 550,000 distinct CDR3 sequences, 15% to 18% of them singletons. The genes are TRBV2 and TRBJ2-5; D possibly matches TRBD1 or TRBD2 (5 bases each). Specimen: blood. The receptor's source is a woman aged 18-29 years with Graves' hyperthyroidism. CDR3 protein: CASERWGYQETQYF. CDR3 nucleotides: TGTGCCAGCGAGCGTTGGGGGTACCAAGAGACCCAGTACTTC.